One sample yielded the 16 T cell receptor beta chains listed below, sequenced in a study of cytomegalovirus exposure and HLA in healthy donors. The PCR used 60 Vbeta and 13 Jbeta primers. Sequencing used immunoSEQ multiplex PCR; TCRdb keeps in-frame clones, though not all of them. Among around 100,000 clones listed, 65% to 75% were seen once. The sequencing sample was made of PBMCs. All receptors derive from a man aged 25-45 years in good health and CMV-seropositive.

A word on this clone: The junction does not match germline at one end; this may be a read error. This sequence joins TRBV4-1 and TRBJ1-2, with a weak D call TRBD1 (6 bases). Germline CDR1 is MGHRA and CDR2 is YSYEKL. The CDR3 has 15 amino acids. The CDR3 nucleotides read TGCGCCAGCAGCTCCCAGGGGAACGCAAACTATGGCTACCCCTTC. Translation gives CASSSQGNANYGYPF.

The CDR3 spells CASSLWGVGETQYF. CDR3 coding DNA: TGTGCCAGCAGCTTATGGGGGGTCGGAGAGACCCAGTACTTC. The chain couples TRBV7-8 to TRBJ2-5, with a possible D match to TRBD2 (6 bases). Trimming took 2 bases from V and 4 from J, leaving 11 bases between them. Germline CDR1 and CDR2: SGHVS and FQNEAQ. This CDR3 has 14 amino acids.

The chain employs TRBV6-1 and TRBJ1-5, with D possibly TRBD1 on 5 matching bases. V lost 8 bases to trimming and J lost 0 bases, with 14 bases between them. The CDR3 has 15 residues. Germline CDR1 MNHNS, CDR2 SASEGT. The DNA of the CDR3 is TGTGCCAGCTCTAATACAGGATATAGCAATCAGCCCCAGCATTTT. Amino acids: CASSNTGYSNQPQHF.

The chain links TRBV28 to TRBJ1-6; D gene uncertain. Trimming took off 1 base at V and 4 bases at J, with 11 bases between the two ends. The germline V gene has CDR1 MDHEN and CDR2 SYDVKM. The CDR3 loop spans 16 amino acids. The CDR3 DNA sequence: TGTGCCAGCAGTTTATCCCAGGCAGTTTATAATTCACCCCTCCACTTT. Amino acids: CASSLSQAVYNSPLHF.

This clone appeared a single time. The V gene is TRBV4-2, the J gene TRBJ2-1; D remains ambiguous. The germline V and J ends were trimmed by 0 bases and 2 bases, with 11 bases remaining between them. There are 16 residues in the CDR3. The germline gives CDR1 LGHNA, CDR2 YNFKEQ. This chain's CDR3 is CASSQDFDSTYNEQFF. In DNA, the CDR3 is TGTGCCAGCAGCCAAGACTTCGACTCCACCTACAATGAGCAGTTCTTC.

In this sample, this clone turned up a few times. V gene TRBV10-3 combines with J gene TRBJ1-1; the D gene is possibly TRBD1 (6 bases). The CDR3 extends over 16 amino acids. Germline V gene lookup returns CDR1 ENHRY and CDR2 SYGVKD. V lost 2 bases and J lost 4, with 17 bases in between. CDR3 region: CAISEMGGGGFTEAFF. The CDR3, as DNA: TGTGCCATCAGTGAGATGGGCGGGGGCGGGTTCACTGAAGCTTTCTTT.

V and J are TRBV5-1 and TRBJ2-3; D is undetermined. V was cut by 6 bases and J by 4 bases, with 12 bases left in between. The CDR3 is 13 residues long. The germline gives CDR1 SGHRS, CDR2 YFSETQ. In DNA form, the CDR3 reads TGCGCCAGCACTCAAGTGGCGGCAGATACGCAGTATTTT. Its translation: CASTQVAADTQYF.

The chain combines TRBV7-9 with TRBJ1-4; no clear D gene. This CDR3 comprises 14 residues. CDR1 and CDR2 from the germline V gene are SEHNR and FQNEAQ (reference sequence). V was pared by 2 bases and J by 5 bases, with 9 bases between. The CDR3 DNA reads as TGTGCCAGCAGCTTATCTGAGAGGAATGAAAAACTGTTTTTT. Translating gives CASSLSERNEKLFF. Full variable domain (outside the CDR3, taken from reference TRBV7-9 and TRBJ1-4): DTGVSQNPRHKITKRGQNVTFRCDPISEHNRLYWYRQTLGQGPEFLTYFQNEAQLEKSRLLSDRFSAERPKGSFSTLEIQRTEQGDSAMYLCASSLSERNEKLFFGSGTQLSVL.

This chain links TRBV30 with TRBJ1-4, with D maybe TRBD1 (6 bases). V was clipped by 4 bases and J by 13 bases, with 31 bases between them. The germline CDR1 and CDR2 sequences are GTSNPN and SVGIG (reference sequence). This CDR3 has 17 amino acids. CDR3 loop: CAWTAHPVTDSRNGLFF. For the CDR3, the DNA is TGTGCCTGGACCGCCCACCCGGTCACGGACAGCCGAAACGGACTGTTTTTT.

The chain combines TRBV2 with TRBJ2-7, with D possibly TRBD2 on 5 matching bases. The V and J ends lost 0 bases and 2 bases respectively, with 14 bases between them. The CDR3 contains 16 residues. Per germline, CDR1 SNHLY and CDR2 FYNNEI. The CDR3 spells CASSEALELGTYEQYF. The CDR3 nucleotides read TGTGCCAGCAGTGAAGCGCTGGAACTCGGGACCTACGAGCAGTACTTC.

The CDR3 loop is CASSFRQGLNEQFF. The CDR3 bases are TGTGCCAGCAGCTTCCGACAGGGACTCAATGAGCAGTTCTTC. The V gene is TRBV7-9, the J gene TRBJ2-1, with TRBD1 as a possible D gene (7 bases). V lost 3 bases, J lost 6 bases, and 12 bases lay in between. Germline V CDR1 and CDR2: SEHNR, FQNEAQ (reference sequence). This CDR3 spans 14 amino acids. The full variable domain, rest sourced from reference TRBV7-9 and TRBJ2-1, is DTGVSQNPRHKITKRGQNVTFRCDPISEHNRLYWYRQTLGQGPEFLTYFQNEAQLEKSRLLSDRFSAERPKGSFSTLEIQRTEQGDSAMYLCASSFRQGLNEQFFGPGTRLTVL.

The V gene is TRBV7-9, the J gene TRBJ2-3; TRBD2 aligns across 10 bases. V gave up 7 bases and J gave up 1 base; unmatched junction bases: 11. There are 17 residues in the CDR3. Germline-derived CDR1 and CDR2 are SEHNR and FQNEAQ (reference sequence). The CDR3 is CASTNQILAGGTDTQYF. DNA for the CDR3: TGTGCCAGCACTAACCAGATCCTAGCGGGGGGCACAGATACGCAGTATTTT.

The J gene is TRBJ2-5, the V gene TRBV18; D remains ambiguous. In germline, CDR1 is KGHSH, CDR2 LQKENI. V lost 3 bases and J lost 7, with 12 bases in between. This CDR3 is 13 amino acids long. The CDR3 protein is CASSPGSSGTQYF. CDR3 in DNA: TGTGCCAGCTCACCGGGCAGTAGTGGGACCCAGTACTTC. The whole variable domain, filled in from reference TRBV18 and TRBJ2-5, reads NAGVMQNPRHLVRRRGQEARLRCSPMKGHSHVYWYRQLPEEGLKFMVYLQKENIIDESGMPKERFSAEFPKEGPSILRIQQVVRGDSAAYFCASSPGSSGTQYFGPGTRLLVL.

V and J are TRBV29-1 and TRBJ1-4; 9 bases are shared with TRBD1. The CDR3 is made up of 15 amino acids. CDR1 and CDR2 (germline): SQVTM, ANQGSEA. V was pared by 3 bases and J by 6 bases, with 8 bases of the junction left unmatched. The CDR3 DNA reads TGCAGCGTTGACCCCGAGACAGGGGGATATGAAAAACTGTTTTTT. Protein sequence: CSVDPETGGYEKLFF.

The V call is TRBV6-5, the J call TRBJ2-5, with TRBD2 identical over 7 bases. The J call is doubtful: the DNA matches TRBJ2-7 better. CDR1 MNHEY and CDR2 SVGAGI come from the germline V gene. CDR3 length: 14 residues. CDR3: CASSYSGEGYEQYF. The CDR3 DNA reads as TGTGCCAGCAGTTACTCCGGGGAGGGATACGAGCAGTACTTC.

This clone was observed a handful of times. V and J are TRBV5-4 and TRBJ1-1; TRBD1 aligns across 7 bases. Germline CDR1 SGHNT, CDR2 YYREEE (reference sequence). V shed 4 bases, J shed 8 bases, and the junction held 2 bases outside the gene matches. The CDR3 runs 11 residues. The CDR3 is CASSTTGEAFF. In DNA form, the CDR3 reads TGTGCCAGCAGCACGACAGGGGAAGCTTTCTTT. The variable domain in full, completed from reference TRBV5-4 and TRBJ1-1, reads ETGVTQSPTHLIKTRGQQVTLRCSSQSGHNTVSWYQQALGQGPQFIFQYYREEENGRGNFPPRFSGLQFPNYSSELNVNALELDDSALYLCASSTTGEAFFGQGTRLTVV.